This paragraph covers one TCR beta chain sequence. Antigen specificity is unknown. Data came from immunoSEQ multiplex PCR; TCRdb stores just in-frame clones and leaves some out. The sample consists of just under 65,000 clones, about 90% of them appearing once. The sample originates from a study of OX40 agonist ivuxolimab in advanced cancers. As for the study in general: Patients in dose escalation had liver, melanoma, kidney or head and neck cancers. Whole-study results and caveats: Clonal expansion by week 6 occurred in CD4+ and CD8+ blood T cells (at 0.1 to 3.0 mg/kg). On average, CD8+ T cells showed a greater number of expanded clones than CD4+.

The CDR3 loop spans 14 amino acids. The V gene's germline CDR1 is SGHTA and CDR2 FQGTGA. The V gene lost 3 bases and the J gene lost 2 bases, with 10 bases spanning the gap. The sample in question was CD4+ or CD8+ T cells sorted from blood, obtained in a trial of the OX40 agonist ivuxolimab. The receptor was derived from an adult with an advanced solid tumor such as melanoma, head and neck, liver or kidney cancer. The gene calls are TRBV7-3 and TRBJ2-5, with D tentatively TRBD2 (5 bases). In DNA form, the CDR3 reads TGTGCCAGCAGCTTCGCTAGCCGTCAAGAGACCCAGTACTTC. Encoded protein: CASSFASRQETQYF.